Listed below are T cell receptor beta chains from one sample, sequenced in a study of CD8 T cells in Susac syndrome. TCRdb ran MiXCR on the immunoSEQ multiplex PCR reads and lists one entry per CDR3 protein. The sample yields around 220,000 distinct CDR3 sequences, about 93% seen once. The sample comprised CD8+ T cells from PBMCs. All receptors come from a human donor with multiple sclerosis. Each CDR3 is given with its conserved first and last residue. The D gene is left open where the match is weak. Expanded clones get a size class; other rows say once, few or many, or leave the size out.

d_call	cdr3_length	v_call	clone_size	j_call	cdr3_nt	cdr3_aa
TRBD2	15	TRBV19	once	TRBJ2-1	TGTGCCAGTAGTATCGGCCCTAGCGGAAACAATGAGCAGTTCTTC	CASSIGPSGNNEQFF
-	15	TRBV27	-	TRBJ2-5	TGTGCCAGCAGTTTAGGCGGGGGCCCGGGTCAGACCCAGTACTTC	CASSLGGGPGQTQYF
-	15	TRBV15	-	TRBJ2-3	TGTGCCACCAGCAGAGATCGGCCTGAAACAGATACGCAGTATTTT	CATSRDRPETDTQYF
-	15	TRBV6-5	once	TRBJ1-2	TGTGCCAGCAGACCTTGGGGGAAATCTAACTATGGCTACACCTTC	CASRPWGKSNYGYTF
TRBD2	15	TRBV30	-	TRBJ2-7	TGTGCCTGGACCCCCGGGGCTAGCGGGATGGACGAGCAGTACTTC	CAWTPGASGMDEQYF
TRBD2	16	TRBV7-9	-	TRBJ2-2	TGTGCCAGCAGCTACCCTAGCGGGGGAACCACCGGGGAGCTGTTTTTT	CASSYPSGGTTGELFF
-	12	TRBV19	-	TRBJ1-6	TGTGCCAGTAGCGAGACAAATTCACCCCTCCACTTT	CASSETNSPLHF
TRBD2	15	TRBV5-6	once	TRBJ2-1	TGTGCCAGCACGGTCAATAGCGGGTACTACAATGAGCAGTTCTTC	CASTVNSGYYNEQFF
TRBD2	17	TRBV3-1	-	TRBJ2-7	TGTGCCAGCAGCCCGCCTTTAGATTCTAGCGGCTCCTACGAGCAGTACTTC	CASSPPLDSSGSYEQYF
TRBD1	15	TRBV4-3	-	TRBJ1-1	TGCGCCAGCAGCCAAGACCCGACAGGGACAACTGAAGCTTTCTTT	CASSQDPTGTTEAFF
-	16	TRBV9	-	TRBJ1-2	TGTGCCAGCAGCGAGGGCCCGAGTGCGGCTAACTATGGCTACACCTTC	CASSEGPSAANYGYTF
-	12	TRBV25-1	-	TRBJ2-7	TGTGCCAGCAGTGGCCCAGTGGGGGTGGAGTACTTC	CASSGPVGVEYF
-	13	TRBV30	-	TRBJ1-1	TGTGCCTGCGGTGACAGGAGCAAAAGAAGAGCTTTCTTT	CACGDRSKRRAFF
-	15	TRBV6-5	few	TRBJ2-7	TGTGCCAGCAGTTACTCGATCGCGGGTTCCTACGAGCAGTACTTC	CASSYSIAGSYEQYF
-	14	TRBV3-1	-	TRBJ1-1	TGTGCCAGCAGCCAAGGGCTTTGGAACACTGAAGCTTTCTTT	CASSQGLWNTEAFF
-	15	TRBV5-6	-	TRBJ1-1	TGTGCCAGCAGCCCCGGATTCGGGCTCGACACTGAAGCTTTCTTT	CASSPGFGLDTEAFF
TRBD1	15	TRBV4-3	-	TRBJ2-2	TGCGCCAGCAGCCAAGATCCCAGGGGGCTCGGGGAGCTGTTTTTT	CASSQDPRGLGELFF
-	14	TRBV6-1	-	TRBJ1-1	TGTGCCAGCGGGTCACAGGTGGGGAACACTGAAGCTTTCTTT	CASGSQVGNTEAFF
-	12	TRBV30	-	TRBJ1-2	TGTGCCTGGAACGGACCCCCTTCGGGCTACACCTTC	CAWNGPPSGYTF
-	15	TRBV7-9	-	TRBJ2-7	TGTGCCAGCAGCTCACTAAGCGGAAACCCCTACGAGCAGTACTTC	CASSSLSGNPYEQYF
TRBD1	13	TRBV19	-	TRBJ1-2	TGTGCCAGTAGTATCGGACAGGGCTATGGCTACACCTTC	CASSIGQGYGYTF
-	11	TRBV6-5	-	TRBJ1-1	TGTGCCAGCACCTACCGGGGGGAAGCTTTCTTT	CASTYRGEAFF
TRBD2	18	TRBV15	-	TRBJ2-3	TGTGCCACCAGCAGAGGAATAGCGGGGGGGCCGGTGACAGATACGCAGTATTTT	CATSRGIAGGPVTDTQYF
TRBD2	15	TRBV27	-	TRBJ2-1	TGTGCCAGCAGCTCTTGGACTAGCTCCTACAATGAGCAGTTCTTC	CASSSWTSSYNEQFF
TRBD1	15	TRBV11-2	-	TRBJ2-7	TGTGCCAGCAGCTTCTTTAGGGGGCCAGGCTACGAGCAGTACTTC	CASSFFRGPGYEQYF
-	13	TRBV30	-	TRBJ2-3	TGTGCCTGGGATGGGCAGATCACAGATACGCAGTATTTT	CAWDGQITDTQYF
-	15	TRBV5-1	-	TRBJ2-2	TGCGCCAGCAGCCCAAGATACCCAACCCTCGGGGAGCTGTTTTTT	CASSPRYPTLGELFF
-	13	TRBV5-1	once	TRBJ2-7	TGCGCCAGCAGCCGGGGCGGAGGGCACGAGCAGTACTTC	CASSRGGGHEQYF
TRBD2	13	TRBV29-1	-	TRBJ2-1	TGCAGCGTTGAGGTATCGGGACTATCTGAGCAGTTCTTC	CSVEVSGLSEQFF
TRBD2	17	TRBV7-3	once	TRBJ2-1	TGTGCCAGCAGCTTAGGAGCTAGCGGGTATTCCTACAATGAGCAGTTCTTC	CASSLGASGYSYNEQFF